This entry lists 30 T cell receptor beta chains sequenced from one sample in a study of Tregs in tolerant kidney transplant recipients. Assay used: immunoSEQ multiplex PCR; TCRdb lists only in-frame clones, some missing. The data contain approximately 99,000 clones, around 89% of them singletons. The input for sequencing was CD4+ T cells from blood, taken before the transplant. These receptors originate from a human donor who received a combined kidney and bone marrow transplant.

The CDR3 coding sequence is TGTGCCAGCAGCTTTGGGAGGGGATCACCCCTCCACTTT. Translating it yields CASSFGRGSPLHF. The chain combines TRBV11-2 with TRBJ1-6; possibly TRBD1 for D (5 bases). CDR3 length equals 13 residues. Between the trimmed V and J ends, which lost 3 bases and 10 bases, there was a span of 10 bases. The V gene's germline CDR1 is SGHAT and CDR2 FQNNGV.

The CDR3 sequence: CASSAQGARGYTF. CDR3 nucleotides: TGTGCCAGCAGCGCACAGGGGGCGCGGGGCTACACCTTC. The rearrangement links TRBV9 to TRBJ1-2, with 9 nucleotides matching TRBD1. Trimming at V came to 3 bases and at J to 8 bases, leaving 5 bases not matched to a gene. From germline, CDR1 is SGDLS and CDR2 YYNGEE. The CDR3 is 13 amino acids.

The chain uses TRBV19 and TRBJ2-1; 8 positions agree with TRBD1. The CDR3 extends over 15 amino acids. Looked up from germline, CDR1 is LNHDA and CDR2 is SQIVND (reference sequence). Trimming took 3 bases from V and 7 from J; bases not matched to a gene: 8. The CDR3 here is CASSIPGQGLNEQFF. CDR3 bases: TGTGCCAGTAGTATCCCCGGACAGGGCCTAAATGAGCAGTTCTTC.

This clone has a handful of counts. The J gene is TRBJ2-7, the V gene TRBV5-6; 9 bases line up with TRBD1. The CDR3 has 13 residues. Germline V gives CDR1 SGHDT, CDR2 YYEEEE. V shed 7 bases and J 0 bases; nucleotides not matched to a gene: 2. The CDR3 DNA is TGTGCCAGCGGGGGACAGGGCTCCTACGAGCAGTACTTC. This translates into CASGGQGSYEQYF.

The chain uses TRBV14 and TRBJ1-1; tentative D call: TRBD1 (5 bases). The CDR3 contains 13 residues. Germline lookup yields CDR1 SGHDN and CDR2 FVKESK. The V end was cut by 0 bases, the J end by 10 bases, with 12 bases between. CDR3 sequence (DNA): TGTGCCAGCAGCCAAGAGGTTTGGGGGGGAGCTTTCTTT. Protein sequence: CASSQEVWGGAFF.

The chain couples TRBV18 to TRBJ2-2; D might be TRBD2 (6 bases). V dropped 6 bases and J dropped 2 bases, with 16 bases sitting between them. Germline CDR1 and CDR2: KGHSH and LQKENI. This CDR3 has 16 amino acids. Here the CDR3 reads CASSPTVGTNTGELFF. The CDR3 nucleotides read TGTGCCAGCTCGCCCACCGTGGGGACTAACACCGGGGAGCTGTTTTTT.

This clone came up a few times. CDR3: CASSLGGQGISGNTIYF. The CDR3 coding sequence is TGTGCCAGCAGCTTAGGGGGACAGGGGATATCTGGAAACACCATATATTTT. The V call is TRBV7-2, the J call TRBJ1-3, with TRBD1 matching over 10 bases. This CDR3 is 17 amino acids long. J gave up 1 base and V 1 base, and 4 bases lay outside the gene matches. CDR1 and CDR2 from the germline V gene are SGHTA and FQGNSA.

V is TRBV5-1 and J is TRBJ1-2, with a possible D match to TRBD1 (5 bases). From germline, CDR1 is SGHRS and CDR2 YFSETQ. Trimming cost V 0 bases and J 4 bases, with 16 bases left between them. The CDR3 runs to 16 residues. CDR3 nucleotides: TGCGCCAGCAGCTTGGGACAGACCCAACGGGCCTATGGCTACACCTTC. The encoded protein is CASSLGQTQRAYGYTF.

The rearrangement joins TRBV7-9 to TRBJ1-2, with 8 bases identical to TRBD1. V gave up 5 bases and J gave up 2 bases; unmatched junction bases: 10. There are 16 residues in the CDR3. CDR1 is SEHNR, CDR2 FQNEAQ, per germline (reference sequence). This CDR3 is CASSTLTGGENYGYTF. The CDR3 DNA follows: TGTGCCAGCAGCACCCTAACAGGGGGGGAAAACTATGGCTACACCTTC.

This clone was seen once. This sequence joins TRBV5-6 and TRBJ2-2, with D tentatively TRBD1 (6 bases). Per the germline V gene, CDR1 is SGHDT and CDR2 is YYEEEE. This CDR3 has 15 residues. Trimming removed 1 base from V and 3 bases from J, with 10 bases in between. The CDR3 loop is CASSLTGLDTGELFF. Here the CDR3 DNA reads TGTGCCAGCAGCTTGACAGGGTTAGACACCGGGGAGCTGTTTTTT.

This sequence joins TRBV2 and TRBJ2-7; TRBD2 agrees at 7 bases. This CDR3 region has 15 residues. V shed 4 bases, J shed 3 bases, and the junction held 9 bases outside the gene matches. Germline assignment: CDR1 SNHLY and CDR2 FYNNEI. The CDR3 DNA follows: TGTGCCAGCAGTGCCGTGGGGGGGGGTCACTACGAGCAGTACTTC. It yields the protein CASSAVGGGHYEQYF. Full variable domain (outside the CDR3, taken from reference TRBV2 and TRBJ2-7): EPEVTQTPSHQVTQMGQEVILRCVPISNHLYFYWYRQILGQKVEFLVSFYNNEISEKSEIFDDQFSVERPDGSNFTLKIRSTKLEDSAMYFCASSAVGGGHYEQYFGPGTRLTVT.

The chain is built from TRBV21-1 and TRBJ2-3; TRBD1, the table's D call, was not compared with the DNA. TRBV21-1 is reported as a pseudogene. This CDR3 is built from 15 residues. The CDR3 loop is CASSNLQGAKDTQYF. The CDR3 coding sequence is TGTGCCAGCAGCAATTTACAGGGGGCGAAAGATACGCAGTATTTT.

The rearrangement uses TRBV19 and TRBJ1-3; no reliable D call. The germline V and J ends were trimmed by 5 bases and 2 bases, with 7 bases remaining between them. This CDR3 region has 13 residues. The germline gives CDR1 LNHDA, CDR2 SQIVND (reference sequence). CDR3 sequence reads: CASSPRAGNTIYF. The CDR3 DNA reads TGTGCCAGTAGTCCCCGAGCTGGAAACACCATATATTTT.

The chain joins TRBV6-5 to TRBJ2-1; D may be TRBD1 (5 bases). The CDR3 spans 14 residues. In germline, CDR1 is MNHEY, CDR2 SVGAGI. V lost 0 bases, J lost 4 bases, and 7 bases lay in between. The DNA of the CDR3 is TGTGCCAGCAGTTACTCGGCAGGGTACAATGAGCAGTTCTTC. It encodes CASSYSAGYNEQFF.

This chain connects TRBV5-8 to TRBJ1-5; D possibly corresponds to TRBD1 (5 bases). This CDR3 is built from 15 residues. Between the trimmed V and J ends, which lost 4 bases and 0 bases, there was a span of 11 bases. Germline V lookup: CDR1 SGHTS, CDR2 YDEGEE. CDR3: CASSLGTDSNQPQHF. For the CDR3, the DNA is TGTGCCAGCAGCCTCGGGACTGATAGCAATCAGCCCCAGCATTTT.

The V gene is TRBV30, the J gene TRBJ2-1; 9 positions agree with TRBD2. Trimming removed 0 bases from V and 6 bases from J; junction bases left unmatched: 12. Per the germline V gene, CDR1 is GTSNPN and CDR2 is SVGIG (reference sequence). The CDR3 is 17 residues long. The CDR3 DNA sequence: TGTGCCTGGAGTGTCGGACTGTGGCTAGCGGGACCCAATGAGCAGTTCTTC. Translation: CAWSVGLWLAGPNEQFF.

V gene TRBV11-3 combines with J gene TRBJ2-2; 11 bases fit TRBD2. Germline V gene lookup returns CDR1 SGHNT and CDR2 YENEEA. V lost 1 base and J lost 4; bases outside the gene matches: 11. The length of the CDR3 is 19 residues. CDR3 in DNA: TGTGCCAGCAGCTTAGCAGCAAGTAGCGGGAGGGCCCGCACCGGGGAGCTGTTTTTT. This sequence encodes CASSLAASSGRARTGELFF.

The rearrangement joins TRBV6-5 to TRBJ1-2, with TRBD1 matching over 10 bases. V shed 5 bases and J 4 bases; nucleotides not matched to a gene: 7. CDR3 length: 15 residues. Germline assignment: CDR1 MNHEY and CDR2 SVGAGI. The DNA for the CDR3 is TGTGCCAGCAGTAGAGAAGGGACAGGGGCCTATGGCTACACCTTC. As protein: CASSREGTGAYGYTF.

The chain couples TRBV2 to TRBJ2-5; 9 bases match TRBD2. The CDR3 extends over 13 amino acids. Germline CDR1 is SNHLY and CDR2 is FYNNEI. The trim removed 4 bases at V and 5 bases at J, leaving 2 bases unmatched. In DNA form, the CDR3 reads TGTGCCAGCAGTGTGGCGGGAGGGGAGACCCAGTACTTC. Protein: CASSVAGGETQYF.

The chain couples TRBV28 to TRBJ1-3; maybe TRBD1 (6 bases). The germline V gene has CDR1 MDHEN and CDR2 SYDVKM. Trimming pared 3 bases from V and 0 bases from J, leaving 9 bases between. This CDR3 has 15 amino acids. DNA for the CDR3: TGTGCCAGCAGTTTCCGGGGACACTCTGGAAACACCATATATTTT. This translates into CASSFRGHSGNTIYF.

J is TRBJ2-7 and V is TRBV6-5; D is perhaps TRBD2 (6 bases). The CDR3 is made up of 13 amino acids. CDR1 MNHEY and CDR2 SVGAGI come from the germline V gene. Trimming stripped 2 bases from V and 4 bases from J, with 9 bases between. The chain's CDR3 is CASSYDSGYEQYF. The CDR3 bases are TGTGCCAGCAGTTACGATAGCGGATACGAGCAGTACTTC.

V usage is TRBV7-8 and J usage is TRBJ2-4; 14 nucleotides agree with TRBD2. Germline CDR1 is SGHVS and CDR2 is FQNEAQ. V lost 5 bases, J lost 2 bases, and 11 bases stayed unmatched. The CDR3 runs to 19 residues. Written as DNA, the CDR3 is TGTGCCAGCAGCCCGTGGACTAGCGGGAGGACCCCGTCCAAAAACATTCAGTACTTC. Its protein product is CASSPWTSGRTPSKNIQYF.

The V and J genes are TRBV14 and TRBJ2-2, with 11 bases identical to TRBD2. The germline CDR1 and CDR2 sequences are SGHDN and FVKESK. This CDR3 is built from 18 residues. The V gene end was trimmed by 0 bases and the J gene end by 8 bases; junction bases not matched to a gene: 11. The CDR3 DNA is TGTGCCAGCAGCCAAGAAATAAGACTAGCGGGACCTACGGGGGAGCTGTTTTTT. Translation gives CASSQEIRLAGPTGELFF.

This chain uses TRBV6-5 with TRBJ2-1; a possible D gene is TRBD1 (5 bases). The CDR3 has 15 amino acids. Trimming pared 3 bases from V and 3 bases from J, leaving 12 bases between. Germline assignment: CDR1 MNHEY and CDR2 SVGAGI. In DNA, the CDR3 is TGTGCCAGCAGTTATCGCAGGGTCGGCTACAATGAGCAGTTCTTC. It is translated as CASSYRRVGYNEQFF.

This clone was detected a few times. The gene calls are TRBV6-1 and TRBJ2-5; D not certain. CDR3 length: 13 residues. V was shortened by 3 bases and J by 2 bases, with 7 bases between the two germline ends. CDR1 MNHNS and CDR2 SASEGT come from the germline V gene. CDR3: CASSERPQETQYF. The CDR3, as DNA: TGTGCCAGCAGTGAGCGGCCTCAAGAGACCCAGTACTTC.

J is TRBJ2-5 and V is TRBV5-6, with TRBD1 as a possible D gene (6 bases). There are 14 residues in the CDR3. V was pared by 0 bases and J by 5 bases, with 11 bases between. Germline assignment: CDR1 SGHDT and CDR2 YYEEEE. CDR3 region: CASSLVSRGETQYF. DNA of the CDR3: TGTGCCAGCAGCTTGGTGTCCAGGGGCGAGACCCAGTACTTC.

J is TRBJ1-5 and V is TRBV30; 9 bases fit TRBD1. The CDR3 has 16 residues. The germline V gene encodes CDR1 GTSNPN and CDR2 SVGIG (reference sequence). The V segment lost 3 bases and the J segment 1 base; nucleotides outside the gene matches: 7. In nucleotides, the CDR3 is TGTGCCTGGAGGGGACAGGGAACGTCGAGCAATCAGCCCCAGCATTTT. This encodes CAWRGQGTSSNQPQHF.

The rearrangement links TRBV2 to TRBJ2-7; 10 nucleotides line up with TRBD2. The CDR3 runs 15 residues. The germline V gene has CDR1 SNHLY and CDR2 FYNNEI. With V trimmed by 0 bases and J by 2 bases, 1 base remained unmatched. This CDR3 is CASSEASGGAYEQYF. The CDR3 DNA follows: TGTGCCAGCAGTGAAGCGAGCGGGGGGGCCTACGAGCAGTACTTC.

This clone was seen a few times. The chain couples TRBV15 to TRBJ2-1, with 10 positions matching TRBD2. Germline CDR1 is LNHNV and CDR2 is YYDKDF (reference sequence). V lost 1 base, J lost 5 bases, and 2 bases stayed unmatched. This CDR3 has 15 amino acids. In nucleotides, the CDR3 is TGTGCCACCAGCAGAGCTGGACTAGCGGACAATGAGCAGTTCTTC. Its translation: CATSRAGLADNEQFF.

The V call is TRBV2, the J call TRBJ1-5; D not resolved. The CDR3 extends over 13 amino acids. Germline CDR1 is SNHLY and CDR2 is FYNNEI. V lost 5 bases, J lost 6 bases, and 11 bases lay in between. The CDR3 nucleotides are TGTGCCAGCAGTCGGGAGGCCCTTCAGCCCCAGCATTTT. Amino acid sequence: CASSREALQPQHF.